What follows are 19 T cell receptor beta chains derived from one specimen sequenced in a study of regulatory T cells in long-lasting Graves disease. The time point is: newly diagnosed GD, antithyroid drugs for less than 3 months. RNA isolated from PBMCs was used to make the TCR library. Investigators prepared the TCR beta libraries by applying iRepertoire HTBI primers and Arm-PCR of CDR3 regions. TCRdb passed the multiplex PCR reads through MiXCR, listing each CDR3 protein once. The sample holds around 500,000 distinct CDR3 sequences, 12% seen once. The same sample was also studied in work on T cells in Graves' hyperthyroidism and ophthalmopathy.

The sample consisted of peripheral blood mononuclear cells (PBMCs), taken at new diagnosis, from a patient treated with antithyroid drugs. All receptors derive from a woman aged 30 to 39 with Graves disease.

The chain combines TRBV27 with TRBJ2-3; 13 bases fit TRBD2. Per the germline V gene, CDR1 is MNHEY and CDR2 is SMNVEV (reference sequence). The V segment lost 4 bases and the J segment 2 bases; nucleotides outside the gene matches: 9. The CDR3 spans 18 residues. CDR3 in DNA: TGTGCCAGCAGTTCCGGGACTAGCGGGAACAAACTCACAGATACGCAGTATTTT. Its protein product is CASSSGTSGNKLTDTQYF.

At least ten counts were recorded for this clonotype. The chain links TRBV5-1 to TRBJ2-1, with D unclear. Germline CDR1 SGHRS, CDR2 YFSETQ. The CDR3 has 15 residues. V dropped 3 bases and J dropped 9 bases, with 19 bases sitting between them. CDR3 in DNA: TGCGCCAGCAGCTCTTCTAGTGGGTTCGGTGGTGAGCAGTTCTTC. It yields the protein CASSSSSGFGGEQFF.

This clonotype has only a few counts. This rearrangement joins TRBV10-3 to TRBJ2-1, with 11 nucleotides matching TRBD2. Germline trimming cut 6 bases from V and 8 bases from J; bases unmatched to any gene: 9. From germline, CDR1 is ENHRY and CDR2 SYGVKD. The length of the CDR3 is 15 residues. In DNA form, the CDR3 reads TGTGCCATCAGGGAGGGACTAGCGGAGGGGTATGAGCAGTTCTTC. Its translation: CAIREGLAEGYEQFF.

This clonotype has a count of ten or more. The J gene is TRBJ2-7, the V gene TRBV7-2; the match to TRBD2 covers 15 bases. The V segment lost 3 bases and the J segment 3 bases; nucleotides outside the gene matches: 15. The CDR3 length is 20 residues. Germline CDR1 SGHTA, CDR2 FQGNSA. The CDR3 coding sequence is TGTGCCAGCAGCTTCGGGGGGCTGGGACTAGCGGGAGGCAAAAACTACGAGCAGTACTTC. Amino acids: CASSFGGLGLAGGKNYEQYF.

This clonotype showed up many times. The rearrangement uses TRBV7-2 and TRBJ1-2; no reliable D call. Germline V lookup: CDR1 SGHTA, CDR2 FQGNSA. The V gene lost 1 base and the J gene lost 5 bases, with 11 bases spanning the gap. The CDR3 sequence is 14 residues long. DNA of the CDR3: TGTGCCAGCAGCTTAGGTTCAAGTTATTATGGCTACACCTTC. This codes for CASSLGSSYYGYTF.

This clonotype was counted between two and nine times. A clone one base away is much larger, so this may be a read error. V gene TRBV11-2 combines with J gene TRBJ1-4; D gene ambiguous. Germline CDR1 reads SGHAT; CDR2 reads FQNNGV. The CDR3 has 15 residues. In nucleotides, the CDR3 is TGTGTCAGCAACCTAGGGCCCGGGACTAATGAAAAACTGTTTTTT. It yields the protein CVSNLGPGTNEKLFF.

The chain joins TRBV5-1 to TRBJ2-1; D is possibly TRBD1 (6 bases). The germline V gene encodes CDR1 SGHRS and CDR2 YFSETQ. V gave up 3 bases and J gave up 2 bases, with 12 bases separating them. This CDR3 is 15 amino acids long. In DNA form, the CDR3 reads TGCGCCAGCAGCTCCCACAGGGTCGCCTACAATGAGCAGTTCTTC. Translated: CASSSHRVAYNEQFF.

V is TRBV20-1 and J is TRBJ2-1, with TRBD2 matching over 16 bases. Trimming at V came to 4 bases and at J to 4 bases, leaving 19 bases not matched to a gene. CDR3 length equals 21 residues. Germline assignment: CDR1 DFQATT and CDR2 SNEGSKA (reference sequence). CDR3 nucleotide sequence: TGCAGTGCTACAAAATCGAGACCCGGGACTAGCGGGAGGGCCTCATACAATGAGCAGTTCTTC. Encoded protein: CSATKSRPGTSGRASYNEQFF.

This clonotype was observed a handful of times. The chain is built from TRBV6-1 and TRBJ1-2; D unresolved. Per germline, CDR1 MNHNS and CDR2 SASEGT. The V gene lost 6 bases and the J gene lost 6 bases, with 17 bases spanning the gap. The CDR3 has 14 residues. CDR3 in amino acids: CASSAAQSANGYTF. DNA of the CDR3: TGTGCCAGCAGCGCAGCACAGTCGGCGAATGGCTACACCTTC.

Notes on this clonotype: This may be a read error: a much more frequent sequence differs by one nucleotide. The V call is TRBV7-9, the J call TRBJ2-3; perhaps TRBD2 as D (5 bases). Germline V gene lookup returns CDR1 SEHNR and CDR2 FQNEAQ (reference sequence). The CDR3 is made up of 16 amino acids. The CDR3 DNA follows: TGTCCCAGCAGCGCGGTACTGGCGGGCGGGACAGATACGCAGTATTTT. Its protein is CPSSAVLAGGTDTQYF.

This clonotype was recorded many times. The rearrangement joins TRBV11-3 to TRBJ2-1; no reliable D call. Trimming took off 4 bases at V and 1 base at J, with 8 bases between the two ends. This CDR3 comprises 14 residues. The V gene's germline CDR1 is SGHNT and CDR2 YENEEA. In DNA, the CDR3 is TGTGCCAGCAGCTCTGCGGAATCCTACAATGAGCAGTTCTTC. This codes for CASSSAESYNEQFF.

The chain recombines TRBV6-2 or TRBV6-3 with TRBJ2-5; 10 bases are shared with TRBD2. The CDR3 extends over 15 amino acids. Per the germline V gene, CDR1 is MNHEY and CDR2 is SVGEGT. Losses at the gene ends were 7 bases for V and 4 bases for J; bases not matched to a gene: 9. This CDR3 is CASTPRSSGRETQYF. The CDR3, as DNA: TGTGCCAGCACCCCAAGGTCTAGCGGGAGAGAGACCCAGTACTTC.

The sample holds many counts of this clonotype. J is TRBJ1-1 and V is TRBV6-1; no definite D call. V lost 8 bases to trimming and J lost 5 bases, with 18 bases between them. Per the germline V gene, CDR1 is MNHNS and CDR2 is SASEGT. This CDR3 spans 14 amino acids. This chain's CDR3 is CASRWGPGRTEAFF. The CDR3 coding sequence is TGTGCCAGCCGATGGGGTCCGGGTCGTACTGAAGCTTTCTTT.

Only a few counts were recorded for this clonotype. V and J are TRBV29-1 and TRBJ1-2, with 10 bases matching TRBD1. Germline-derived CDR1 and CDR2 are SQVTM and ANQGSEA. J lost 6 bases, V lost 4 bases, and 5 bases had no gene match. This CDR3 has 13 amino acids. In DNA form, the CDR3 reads TGCAGCGTTGCCGGGACAGGGGACCATGGCTACACCTTC. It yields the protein CSVAGTGDHGYTF.

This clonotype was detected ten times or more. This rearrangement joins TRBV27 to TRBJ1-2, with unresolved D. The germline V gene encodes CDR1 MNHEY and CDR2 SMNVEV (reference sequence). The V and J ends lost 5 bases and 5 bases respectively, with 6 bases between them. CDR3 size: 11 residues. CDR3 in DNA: TGTGCCAGCAGTCCCGGATATGGCTACACCTTC. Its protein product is CASSPGYGYTF.

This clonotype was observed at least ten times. The CDR3 DNA sequence: TGTGCCAGCAAACCGACCGGATCCGGCACAGATACGCAGTATTTT. Amino acid sequence: CASKPTGSGTDTQYF. The rearrangement uses TRBV6-1 and TRBJ2-3; D unresolved. V was clipped by 7 bases and J by 1 base, with 15 bases between them. Germline V gene sequence: CDR1 MNHNS, CDR2 SASEGT. CDR3 length: 15 residues.

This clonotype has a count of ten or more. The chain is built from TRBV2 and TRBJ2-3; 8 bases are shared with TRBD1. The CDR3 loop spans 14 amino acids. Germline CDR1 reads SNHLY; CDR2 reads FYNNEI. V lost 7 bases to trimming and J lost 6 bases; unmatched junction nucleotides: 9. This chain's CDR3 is CASMPGQVQDTQYF. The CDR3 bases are TGTGCCAGCATGCCGGGACAGGTTCAGGATACGCAGTATTTT.

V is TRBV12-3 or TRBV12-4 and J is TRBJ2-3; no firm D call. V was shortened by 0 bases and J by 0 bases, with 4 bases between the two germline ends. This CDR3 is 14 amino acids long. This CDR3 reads CASSLAMSTDTQYF. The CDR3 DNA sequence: TGTGCCAGCAGTTTAGCGATGAGCACAGATACGCAGTATTTT.

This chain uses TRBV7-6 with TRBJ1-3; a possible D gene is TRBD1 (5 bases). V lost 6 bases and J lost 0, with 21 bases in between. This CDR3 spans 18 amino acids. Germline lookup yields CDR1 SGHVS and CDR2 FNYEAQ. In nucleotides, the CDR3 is TGTGCCAGCAGACCACTCGGCTCGGGGCGCCACTCTGGAAACACCATATATTTT. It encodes CASRPLGSGRHSGNTIYF. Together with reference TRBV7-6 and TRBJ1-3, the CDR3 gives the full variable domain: GAGVSQSPRYKVTKRGQDVALRCDPISGHVSLYWYRQALGQGPEFLTYFNYEAQQDKSGLPNDRFSAERPEGSISTLTIQRTEQRDSAMYRCASRPLGSGRHSGNTIYFGEGSWLTVV.